A single T cell receptor (beta chain) is shown here with its context. This clone was recorded only once. The antigen it recognizes is unknown. No base quality values were provided; no much bigger clone lies one nucleotide off. The sample carries other DNA sequences with the same CDR3. The CDR3 regions of human TCRbeta chains were subjected to immunosequencing. The authors processed their data as follows. TCRs in the repertoires were compared against a reference library of SARS-CoV-2-specific TCRs that had been generated with the MIRA antigen-specificity platform. Breadth was defined as the fraction of unique TCRs that were SARS-CoV-2-associated, and depth was defined as the fraction of total T cells that were SARS-CoV-2-associated. Using the MIRA data, each spike-specific TCR was assigned both to the spike region to which the TCR was reactive and to a CD4 or CD8 class. Log10-transformed breadth and depth values were compared by one-way ANOVA with Sidak's multiple comparisons tests. What TCRdb holds here is the immuneACCESS table cut down to in-frame rearrangements. Part of the clones is not present; checked against another copy, under half of the missing clones reflect an unresolved V gene, and the others are unexplained. V and J calls and clone size are copied from that table; D and trimming were computed from the DNA. This sample lists roughly 110,000 clones; under 95% were detected once. 20% to 25% of the sample is in the top ten clones.

Read against the paper, the sample's time point label means: baseline before first vaccination. The vaccinee samples were drawn from two UK trials, COV001 and COV002, one of which was a single-blind randomized controlled phase 2/3 trial testing AZD1222 (ChAdOx1 nCoV-19) in healthy adults. For TCRbeta chain sequencing, PBMC samples were collected from trial participants at day 0 and at day 28 after the second dose. The sample belongs to a study of T cell responses to AZD1222 COVID-19 vaccine (dated by TCRdb to the early 2020s). Concerning the study at large: Because spike-specific TCR depth and breadth did not differ between the two schedules, AZD1222 recipients who got a second dose at roughly 4 weeks were pooled with those who got a second dose at roughly 12 weeks. TCR sequencing covered roughly 230 trial participants: 207 given two doses of AZD1222 and 26 given two doses of MenACWY control vaccine. Enrollment into the trials was organized by age into subgroups of 18-55, 56-69 and 70-plus years, and those subgroups contained roughly 150, 30 and 60 TCR-sequenced participants, respectively.

Findings and caveats that apply to the study as a whole: Reportedly, almost half of the unique spike-specific TCRs recognized epitopes lying outside the regions that are mutated in the B.1.351 and B.1.1.7 variants. The whole spike protein was spanned by vaccine-associated CD4 TCRs, and dominant responses were seen in regions 160-218 and 743-854. Most participants were white British and females outnumbered males, and the authors suggested that clonal diversity may have been underestimated. Spike-specific TCR breadth and depth rose significantly after two AZD1222 doses compared with day 0 and with MenACWY recipients. Conclusions about previously exposed vaccinees are limited because only six or seven AZD1222 recipients were SARS-CoV-2 seropositive at baseline. No day 14 peak-response samples were available, so repertoires were characterized only after the peak T cell response. The 56-69-year group was small, and its depth increase did not reach significance, likely because of low power.

The CDR3 runs 13 residues from the cysteine to the phenylalanine. Only the CDR3 part of the read is kept: 39 bases, read in frame from the first base. CDR1 and CDR2 are drawn from the germline V gene (reference sequence): LNHDA, SQIVND. Between the V and J ends, shortened by 2 bases and 5 bases respectively, the junction contains 6 bases. Sequences were derived from peripheral blood, sampled on day 0 of AZD1222 vaccination. This sequence originates from an adult in good health. The V gene is TRBV19 and the J gene is TRBJ2-2; perhaps TRBD1 is the D gene, with 6 bases matching. The nucleotide sequence is TGTGCCAGTAGTATACAGGGGACCGGGGAGCTGTTTTTT. Protein translation: CASSIQGTGELFF.